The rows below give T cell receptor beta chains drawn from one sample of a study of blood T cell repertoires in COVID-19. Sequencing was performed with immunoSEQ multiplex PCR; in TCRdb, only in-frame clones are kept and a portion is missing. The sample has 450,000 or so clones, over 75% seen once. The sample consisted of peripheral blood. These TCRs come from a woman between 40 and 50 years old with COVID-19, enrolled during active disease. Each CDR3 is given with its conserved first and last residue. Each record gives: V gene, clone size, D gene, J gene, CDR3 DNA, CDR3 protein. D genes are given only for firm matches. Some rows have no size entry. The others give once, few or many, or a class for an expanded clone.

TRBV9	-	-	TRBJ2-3	TGTGCCAGCAGCTCCCGGCGGGTTTTCACAGATACGCAGTATTTT	CASSSRRVFTDTQYF
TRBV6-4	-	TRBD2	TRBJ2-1	TGTGCCAGCAGTGACCTAGCGGGATCCTACAATGAGCAGTTCTTC	CASSDLAGSYNEQFF
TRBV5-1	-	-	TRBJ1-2	TGCGCCAGCAGCTTACAGGGCCCCCCGAACTATGGCTACACCTTC	CASSLQGPPNYGYTF
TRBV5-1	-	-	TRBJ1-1	TGCGCCAGCAGCCCAGAGAACACTGAAGCTTTCTTT	CASSPENTEAFF
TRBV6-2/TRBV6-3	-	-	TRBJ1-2	TGTGCCAGCAGTGAGCAAGCGTATGGCTACACCTTC	CASSEQAYGYTF
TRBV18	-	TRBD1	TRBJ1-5	TGTGCCAGCTCACCCACTACAGGGGGCGTTCAGCCCCAGCATTTT	CASSPTTGGVQPQHF
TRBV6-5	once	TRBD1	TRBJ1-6	TGTGCCAGCTCTGGACAGGGGAATTCACCCCTCCACTTT	CASSGQGNSPLHF
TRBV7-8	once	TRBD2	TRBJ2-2	TGTGCCGGGCGACTAGCGGGAAGGGGCACCGGGGAGCTGTTTTTT	CAGRLAGRGTGELFF
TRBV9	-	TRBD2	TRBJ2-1	TGTGCCAGCAGCGGGGGGCTAGCGGGACCACACAATGAGCAGTTCTTC	CASSGGLAGPHNEQFF
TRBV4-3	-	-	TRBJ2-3	TGCGCCAGCAGCCAGGCCGGGGTAGCGGATTCCACAGATACGCAGTATTTT	CASSQAGVADSTDTQYF
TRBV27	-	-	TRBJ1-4	TGTGCCAGCAGTTCCTCAGATTTCTCTAATGAAAAACTGTTTTTT	CASSSSDFSNEKLFF
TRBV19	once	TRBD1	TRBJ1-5	TGTGCCAGTAGTATTCGTCAGGGACAGCGAGCTAGCAATCAGCCCCAGCATTTT	CASSIRQGQRASNQPQHF
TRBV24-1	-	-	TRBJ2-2	TGTGCCACCAGTGACCAGACGACAGGGAACACCGGGGAGCTGTTTTTT	CATSDQTTGNTGELFF
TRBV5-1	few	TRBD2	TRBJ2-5	TGCGCCAGCAGCCCGAGCGGGAGATTAAGTAGCCAAGAGACCCAGTACTTC	CASSPSGRLSSQETQYF
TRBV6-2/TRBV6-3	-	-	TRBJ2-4	TGTGCCAGCAGTCTTGTGTATGGCCAGCGCCAGTACTTC	CASSLVYGQRQYF
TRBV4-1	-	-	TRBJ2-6	TGCGCCAGCAGCCAAAAATATCCCTCTGGGGCCAACGTCCTGACTTTC	CASSQKYPSGANVLTF
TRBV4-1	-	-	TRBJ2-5	TGCGCCAGCAGCCTGGGGGGGCTTCAAGAGACCCAGTACTTC	CASSLGGLQETQYF
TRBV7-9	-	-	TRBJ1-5	TGTGCCAGCAGCTTTTTATCGTCGCCCCAGCATTTT	CASSFLSSPQHF